This T cell receptor (beta chain) comes out of a study of beta chain features in type 1 diabetes. Study as a whole: Patients looked much like healthy donors when it came to age, gender and cell yields.

Study-level points and caveats: Whether HLA type influences TCRB rearrangement remained unresolved here. There were fewer insertions and more deletions at the VDJ junctions of type 1 diabetes patients. Cells with high TCR expression could be over-represented by cDNA sequencing.

CDR1 and CDR2 (germline): SGHTA, FQGNSA. This CDR3 contains 14 residues. Trimming took off 2 bases at V and 1 base at J, with 5 bases between the two ends. Since all of the isolated RNA was reverse transcribed, expressed TCRB transcripts were what got sequenced. Sequencing used immunoSEQ multiplex PCR; TCRdb keeps in-frame clones, though not all of them. The sample has hundreds of thousands of clones; around a sixth are singletons. As concerns this clone: What it recognizes is unknown.

The chain has TRBV7-2 and TRBJ2-2; D is unresolved. The material sequenced was naive CD4+ T cells from blood. The receptor's source is a man aged 18 to 29 in good health. CDR3 sequence: CASSLSRNTGELFF. CDR3 nucleotide sequence: TGTGCCAGCAGCTTAAGCCGGAACACCGGGGAGCTGTTTTTT.